The rows below give T cell receptor beta chains drawn from one sample of a study of monozygotic twins with cystic fibrosis. Data came from immunoSEQ multiplex PCR; TCRdb stores just in-frame clones and leaves some out. The sample shows 15,000 or so clones, 75% to 90% of them seen only once. The sequencing sample was made of blood. These receptors were taken from a boy younger than 18 with cystic fibrosis. Both conserved end residues are part of each CDR3. Fields, in order: J gene, clone size, D gene, V gene, CDR3 protein, CDR3 DNA. A D gene is named only where the DNA matches it firmly. Some rows have no size entry. The others give once, few or many, or a class for an expanded clone.

>TRBJ1-3|-|-|TRBV6-4
CASSDRTAPTFSGNTIYF
TGTGCCAGCAGTGACCGGACAGCTCCAACCTTTTCTGGAAACACCATATATTTT
>TRBJ1-4|-|TRBD1|TRBV18
CASSPDRVNEKLFF
TGTGCCAGCTCACCGGACAGGGTCAATGAAAAACTGTTTTTT
>TRBJ2-2|-|TRBD1|TRBV11-3
CASRDSFNTGELFF
TGTGCCAGTCGGGACAGCTTTAACACCGGGGAGCTGTTTTTT
>TRBJ1-2|-|-|TRBV6-5
CASSQTGQAGYTF
TGTGCCAGCAGCCAAACAGGGCAGGCAGGCTACACCTTC
>TRBJ1-2|-|-|TRBV18
CASSDGDTYGYTF
TGTGCCAGCTCAGATGGGGACACCTATGGCTACACCTTC
>TRBJ2-1|-|-|TRBV4-1
CASSSWGGASYNEQFF
TGCGCCAGCAGCAGCTGGGGCGGGGCTTCCTACAATGAGCAGTTCTTC
>TRBJ1-1|once|TRBD1|TRBV9
CASSEGQGTNTEAFF
TGTGCCAGCAGCGAGGGACAGGGCACGAACACTGAAGCTTTCTTT
>TRBJ2-3|-|TRBD2|TRBV4-1
CASSQAIGAGGTDTQYF
TGCGCCAGCAGCCAAGCTATAGGGGCGGGAGGCACAGATACGCAGTATTTT
>TRBJ1-1|few|-|TRBV9
CASSVARADTEAFF
TGTGCCAGCAGCGTAGCCAGGGCGGACACTGAAGCTTTCTTT
>TRBJ1-2|-|-|TRBV27
CASSAITGGGGYTF
TGTGCCAGCAGTGCCATTACCGGGGGCGGCGGCTACACCTTC
>TRBJ1-2|-|TRBD1|TRBV10-3
CAIRAGTEDGYTF
TGTGCCATCAGAGCCGGGACAGAAGATGGCTACACCTTC